The 20 T cell receptor beta chains below all came from one sample that was sequenced in a study of control samples from healthy donors and cancer patients. Assay: immunoSEQ multiplex PCR; the TCRdb copy retains only in-frame clones and omits some. The sample holds about 250,000 clones, roughly 82% seen once. Sample: PBMCs. These TCRs come from a woman in her sixties with lung cancer.

The table lists this clone with a count of one. The CDR3 bases are TGTGCCAGCAGAAAAACTGGAGTCCGAGAGACCCAGTACTTC. Its protein product is CASRKTGVRETQYF. The chain carries TRBV7-9 and TRBJ2-5; D call uncertain. The CDR3 loop spans 14 amino acids. V lost 6 bases and J lost 4, with 15 bases in between. Germline CDR1 and CDR2: SEHNR and FQNEAQ (reference sequence).

The V call is TRBV13, the J call TRBJ1-2; unclear D gene. The CDR3 consists of 15 residues. V lost 0 bases, J lost 3 bases, and 11 bases lay in between. The germline CDR1 and CDR2 sequences are PRHDT and FYEKMQ (reference sequence). In nucleotides, the CDR3 is TGTGCCAGCAGCTTAGGCGTAAGACTCGACTATGGCTACACCTTC. This sequence encodes CASSLGVRLDYGYTF.

A few counts support this clone. The chain carries TRBV3-1 (or the pseudogene TRBV3-2) and TRBJ1-2, with 11 bases lining up with TRBD1. The trim removed 6 bases at V and 13 bases at J, leaving 7 bases unmatched. Germline V gene lookup returns CDR1 LGHDT and CDR2 YNNKEL (reference sequence). CDR3 length equals 12 residues. The chain's CDR3 is CASSPDRGQATF. The CDR3 DNA is TGTGCCAGCAGTCCGGACAGGGGGCAAGCCACCTTC.

Of note for this clone: Relative to the germline gene, one junction end is altered; a read error may explain this. This sequence joins TRBV6-6 and TRBJ2-4; 7 bases agree with TRBD1. CDR1 and CDR2 (germline): MNHNY, SVGAGI (reference sequence). The CDR3 spans 14 residues. The CDR3 reads CASSNSGQPNIQYF. CDR3 DNA: TGTGCCAGCAGTAACTCGGGACAGCCAAACATTCAGTACTTC.

Comments on this clone: Other DNA sequences in this specimen translate into the identical CDR3. The V and J genes are TRBV9 and TRBJ1-1, with 8 nucleotides matching TRBD1. This CDR3 region has 14 residues. J gave up 2 bases and V 2 bases, and 2 bases lay outside the gene matches. CDR1 is SGDLS, CDR2 YYNGEE, per germline. CDR3 DNA sequence: TGTGCCAGCAGCGTGACAGGGGCTAACACTGAAGCTTTCTTT. Its protein product is CASSVTGANTEAFF.

The J gene is TRBJ2-3, the V gene TRBV24-1, with 7 bases that match TRBD1. Losses at the gene ends were 6 bases for V and 0 bases for J; bases not matched to a gene: 2. This CDR3 has 14 amino acids. CDR1 and CDR2 from the germline V gene are KGHDR and SFDVKD. CDR3 amino acids: CATSRQGSTDTQYF. CDR3 DNA sequence: TGTGCCACCAGTAGACAGGGAAGCACAGATACGCAGTATTTT.

The chain uses TRBV2 and TRBJ2-4, with D unclear. V lost 4 bases and J lost 0, with 7 bases in between. CDR1 is SNHLY and CDR2 is FYNNEI in the germline V gene. The length of the CDR3 is 14 residues. The CDR3 protein is CASSVQIAKNIQYF. For the CDR3, the DNA is TGTGCCAGCAGTGTCCAGATAGCCAAAAACATTCAGTACTTC.

A note on this clone: The identical CDR3 is also encoded by other nucleotide sequences in the sample. The chain carries TRBV2 and TRBJ2-1; TRBD1 matches 8 bases. Trimming at V came to 5 bases and at J to 4 bases, leaving 4 bases not matched to a gene. The CDR3 loop spans 14 amino acids. Germline V gene sequence: CDR1 SNHLY, CDR2 FYNNEI. CDR3 coding DNA: TGTGCCAGCAGTTCGGACAGGGCATACAATGAGCAGTTCTTC. Amino acids: CASSSDRAYNEQFF.

The V call is TRBV9, the J call TRBJ2-3, with 8 bases matching TRBD2. With V trimmed by 4 bases and J by 3 bases, 7 bases remained unmatched. Germline loops: CDR1 SGDLS, CDR2 YYNGEE. The CDR3 runs 15 residues. The CDR3 protein is CASSLGVAGTDTQYF. The CDR3 DNA sequence: TGTGCCAGCAGCCTCGGGGTAGCGGGAACAGATACGCAGTATTTT.

The chain joins TRBV7-3 to TRBJ2-1; 8 nucleotides align to TRBD1. Germline V gives CDR1 SGHTA, CDR2 FQGTGA. The J segment lost 4 bases and the V segment lost 2 bases, leaving 7 bases of the junction unmatched. The CDR3 is made up of 16 amino acids. The CDR3 is CASSLYGTGEYNEQFF. The DNA for the CDR3 is TGTGCCAGCAGCTTATATGGGACAGGTGAATACAATGAGCAGTTCTTC.

This sequence joins TRBV5-4 and TRBJ1-4, with D possibly TRBD1 on 6 matching bases. There are 15 residues in the CDR3. Germline values: CDR1 SGHNT, CDR2 YYREEE (reference sequence). With 4 bases removed from V and 0 bases from J, the gap between germline ends came to 10 bases. For the CDR3, the DNA is TGTGCCAGCAGCACTCGACAGGCAACTAATGAAAAACTGTTTTTT. This gives the protein CASSTRQATNEKLFF.

J is TRBJ1-1 and V is TRBV7-9; D call uncertain. CDR1 SEHNR and CDR2 FQNEAQ come from the germline V gene (reference sequence). CDR3 size: 13 residues. Trimming removed 1 base from V and 3 bases from J, with 6 bases in between. CDR3 coding DNA: TGTGCCAGCAGCTTAGAAGTGGACACTGAAGCTTTCTTT. This gives the protein CASSLEVDTEAFF.

The V gene is TRBV6-4, the J gene TRBJ1-2, with TRBD1 identical over 10 bases. The CDR3 covers 16 residues. The V gene's germline CDR1 is MRHNA and CDR2 SNTAGT. The trim removed 5 bases at V and 1 base at J, leaving 7 bases unmatched. CDR3 nucleotides: TGTGCCAGCAGTCCGCGGACAGGGGGGATTAACTATGGCTACACCTTC. Translated: CASSPRTGGINYGYTF.

The chain couples TRBV7-3 to TRBJ2-5, with D unresolved. Germline CDR1 and CDR2: SGHTA and FQGTGA. This CDR3 has 13 residues. V was cut by 5 bases and J by 4 bases, with 11 bases left in between. The CDR3 DNA reads TGTGCCAGCAGCCAAAATTCGGGAGAGACCCAGTACTTC. It encodes CASSQNSGETQYF.

The CDR3 sequence is CASSPSGGQGPREQYF. CDR3 DNA sequence: TGCGCCAGCAGTCCGTCAGGGGGACAGGGGCCTCGGGAGCAGTACTTC. The chain joins TRBV10-1 to TRBJ2-7, with 10 bases identical to TRBD1. CDR3 length: 16 residues. The V gene end was trimmed by 5 bases and the J gene end by 7 bases; junction bases not matched to a gene: 14. The germline V gene encodes CDR1 WNHNN and CDR2 SYGVQD (reference sequence).

The gene calls are TRBV7-9 and TRBJ1-1; D gene uncertain. V was pared by 5 bases and J by 8 bases, with 9 bases between. Germline V gene lookup returns CDR1 SEHNR and CDR2 FQNEAQ (reference sequence). This CDR3 has 11 residues. In DNA, the CDR3 is TGTGCCAGCAGCATCGACGTAGAAGCTTTCTTT. As protein: CASSIDVEAFF. Using reference TRBV7-9 and TRBJ1-1 for the parts outside the CDR3, the full variable domain is DTGVSQNPRHKITKRGQNVTFRCDPISEHNRLYWYRQTLGQGPEFLTYFQNEAQLEKSRLLSDRFSAERPKGSFSTLEIQRTEQGDSAMYLCASSIDVEAFFGQGTRLTVV.

This clone has just one count. This sequence joins TRBV9 and TRBJ1-1; D not certain. Trimming stripped 0 bases from V and 1 base from J, with 13 bases between. Germline V gene data show CDR1 as SGDLS and CDR2 as YYNGEE. There are 16 residues in the CDR3. For the CDR3, the DNA is TGTGCCAGCAGCGTAGATGGAAACAGAAAGAACACTGAAGCTTTCTTT. Translation gives CASSVDGNRKNTEAFF.

The chain employs TRBV21-1 and TRBJ1-1. TRBV21-1 is an annotated pseudogene. This CDR3 is 17 amino acids long. The CDR3, as DNA: TGTGCCAGCAGCATTGGGGTTGGGCGAAAGTCGAACACTGAAGCTTTCTTT. It yields the protein CASSIGVGRKSNTEAFF.

The chain carries TRBV5-1 and TRBJ2-5; D not resolved. V lost 0 bases, J lost 5 bases, and 8 bases lay in between. The CDR3 is made up of 13 amino acids. CDR1 and CDR2 (germline): SGHRS, YFSETQ. The CDR3 nucleotides read TGCGCCAGCAGCTTGGAAGGCCCCGAGACCCAGTACTTC. Translated: CASSLEGPETQYF.

This chain connects TRBV5-1 to TRBJ1-4; 10 bases match TRBD1. This CDR3 is built from 16 residues. Germline lookup yields CDR1 SGHRS and CDR2 YFSETQ. V lost 0 bases and J lost 5; bases outside the gene matches: 4. In DNA, the CDR3 is TGCGCCAGCAGCTTGGTCGGGACAGGGGAAAATGAAAAACTGTTTTTT. Its translation is CASSLVGTGENEKLFF.